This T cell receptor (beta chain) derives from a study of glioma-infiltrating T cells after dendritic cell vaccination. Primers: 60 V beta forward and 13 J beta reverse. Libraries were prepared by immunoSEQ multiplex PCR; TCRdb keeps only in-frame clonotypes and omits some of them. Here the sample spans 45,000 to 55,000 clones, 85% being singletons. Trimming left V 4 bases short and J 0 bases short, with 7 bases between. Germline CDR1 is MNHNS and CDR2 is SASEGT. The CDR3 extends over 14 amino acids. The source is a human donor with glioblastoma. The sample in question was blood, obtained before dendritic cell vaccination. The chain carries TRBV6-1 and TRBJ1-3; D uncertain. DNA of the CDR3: TGTGCCAGCAGTGCTACAGACTCTGGAAACACCATATATTTT. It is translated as CASSATDSGNTIYF.